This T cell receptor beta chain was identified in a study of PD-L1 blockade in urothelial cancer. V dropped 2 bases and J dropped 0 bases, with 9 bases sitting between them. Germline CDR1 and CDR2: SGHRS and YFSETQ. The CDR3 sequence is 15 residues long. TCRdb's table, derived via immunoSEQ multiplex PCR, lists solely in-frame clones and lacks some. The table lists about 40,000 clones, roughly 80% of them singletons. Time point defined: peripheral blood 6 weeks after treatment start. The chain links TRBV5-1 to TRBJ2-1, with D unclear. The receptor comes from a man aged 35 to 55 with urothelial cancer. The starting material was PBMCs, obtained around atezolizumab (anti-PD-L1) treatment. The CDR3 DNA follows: TGCGCCAGCAGCTTAGACACAAGCTCCTACAATGAGCAGTTCTTC. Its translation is CASSLDTSSYNEQFF.